This TCR beta chain was found in a study of T cell repertoires in cytomegalovirus infection. Study-wide points: Dominant in the ex vivo response were TCR beta clonotypes restricted by HLA-C and specific for CMV.

This CDR3 comprises 17 residues. The V gene's germline CDR1 is SEHNR and CDR2 FQNEAQ (reference sequence). Unmatched junction bases numbered 12, after V lost 4 bases and J lost 3 bases. This clonotype has only a few counts. Its antigen remains unknown. TCRdb fed the reads into MiXCR, producing one record per CDR3 protein. The sample has 70,000 to 85,000 distinct CDR3 sequences; around 37% are singletons. The specimen comprised CD8+ T cells from cultured PBMCs, sampled from culture after CMV antigen stimulation. The J gene is TRBJ2-1, the V gene TRBV7-9; 7 nucleotides align to TRBD2. The receptor was derived from a human donor in good health (CMV status not recorded). Some clones in this sample may be carry-over from other donors' samples. CDR3 region: CASSSGLERGLYNEQFF. CDR3 sequence (DNA): TGTGCCAGCAGCTCCGGGCTCGAGCGGGGCCTCTACAATGAGCAGTTCTTC. The full variable domain, in which reference TRBV7-9 and TRBJ2-1 provide the parts outside the CDR3, is DTGVSQNPRHKITKRGQNVTFRCDPISEHNRLYWYRQTLGQGPEFLTYFQNEAQLEKSRLLSDRFSAERPKGSFSTLEIQRTEQGDSAMYLCASSSGLERGLYNEQFFGPGTRLTVL.